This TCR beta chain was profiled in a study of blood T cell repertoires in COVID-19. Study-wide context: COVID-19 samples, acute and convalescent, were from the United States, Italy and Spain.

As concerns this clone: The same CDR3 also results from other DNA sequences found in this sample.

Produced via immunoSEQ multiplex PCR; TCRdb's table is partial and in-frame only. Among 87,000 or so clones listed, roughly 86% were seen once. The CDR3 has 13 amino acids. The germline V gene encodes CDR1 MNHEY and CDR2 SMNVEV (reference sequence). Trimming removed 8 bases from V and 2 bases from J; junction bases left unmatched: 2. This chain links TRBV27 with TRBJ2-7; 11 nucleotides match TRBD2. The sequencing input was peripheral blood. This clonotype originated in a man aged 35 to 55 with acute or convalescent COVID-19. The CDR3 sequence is CASSLAGAYEQYF. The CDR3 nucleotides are TGTGCCAGCTCACTAGCGGGGGCCTACGAGCAGTACTTC.